These 11 T cell receptor beta chains originate from one sample sequenced in a study of Ad26.COV2.S vaccination and SARS-CoV-2 variants (dated by TCRdb to the early 2020s). Library generation was performed with the immunoSEQ multiplex PCR assay. Drawn from immuneACCESS, this table holds only the in-frame rearrangements with V and J called that TCRdb kept. Clones are partly lost; checked studies trace under half to an unresolved V gene and leave the rest unexplained. The sample table contains fewer than 500,000 clones; only one count was recorded for less than 95% of them. Roughly 3.9% of the sample belongs to the ten largest clones. The sample's treatment or condition label is to be understood as: about 20 received Ad26.COV2.S at low or high dose, single or two shots; several received placebo; per-sample allocation not given. For vaccine and placebo recipients, the sequenced repertoires came from samples collected on day 63 after the first injection.

Sequenced here: peripheral blood, sampled in a trial of Ad26.COV2.S vaccine versus placebo. The receptors derive from a person between 18 and 65 years old who received the Ad26.COV2.S COVID-19 vaccine or a placebo.

The V and J genes are TRBV28 and TRBJ2-5, with 13 nucleotides matching TRBD2. Trimming cost V 5 bases and J 7 bases; bases outside gene matches: 16. Looked up from germline, CDR1 is MDHEN and CDR2 is SYDVKM. This CDR3 contains 18 residues. The CDR3 is CASSPWTSGSPSGGTQYF. The CDR3 DNA reads as TGTGCCAGCAGTCCTTGGACTAGCGGGAGCCCCTCGGGAGGGACCCAGTACTTC.

This clone has just a few counts. This chain links TRBV9 with TRBJ1-5; D may be TRBD1 (5 bases). Germline assignment: CDR1 SGDLS and CDR2 YYNGEE. This CDR3 is built from 19 residues. Trimming left V 4 bases short and J 0 bases short, with 23 bases between. In nucleotides, the CDR3 is TGTGCCAGCAGCCATGGGGTGGGGCAGAGAGCCTATAGCAATCAGCCCCAGCATTTT. Translation: CASSHGVGQRAYSNQPQHF.

The V call is TRBV2, the J call TRBJ2-3, with D unclear. The CDR3 has 13 amino acids. Trimming took off 5 bases at V and 6 bases at J, with 12 bases between the two ends. Germline values: CDR1 SNHLY, CDR2 FYNNEI. The CDR3, as DNA: TGTGCCAGCAGTTACGACACCGCGGATACGCAGTATTTT. Amino acids: CASSYDTADTQYF.

The chain uses TRBV7-3 and TRBJ2-1, with D possibly TRBD1 on 6 matching bases. The V end was cut by 1 base, the J end by 10 bases, with 8 bases between. CDR3 length: 12 amino acids. Per germline, CDR1 SGHTA and CDR2 FQGTGA. CDR3 in DNA: TGTGCCAGCAGCTTAATGAGGGGGGAGCAGTTCTTC. This encodes CASSLMRGEQFF. Full variable domain (remainder filled in from reference TRBV7-3 and TRBJ2-1): GAGVSQTPSNKVTEKGKYVELRCDPISGHTALYWYRQSLGQGPEFLIYFQGTGAADDSGLPNDRFFAVRPEGSVSTLKIQRTERGDSAVYLCASSLMRGEQFFGPGTRLTVL.

V gene TRBV18 combines with J gene TRBJ2-2; 9 bases align to TRBD1. This CDR3 has 16 amino acids. V lost 1 base to trimming and J lost 4 bases; unmatched junction nucleotides: 4. Germline CDR1 is KGHSH and CDR2 is LQKENI. Here the CDR3 DNA reads TGTGCCAGCTCACCACTACAGGGGGCAGGCACCGGGGAGCTGTTTTTT. This sequence encodes CASSPLQGAGTGELFF.

The chain carries TRBV11-2 and TRBJ2-2; TRBD2 matches at 8 bases. The CDR3 spans 15 residues. The germline gives CDR1 SGHAT, CDR2 FQNNGV. Trimming cost V 5 bases and J 7 bases; bases outside gene matches: 9. CDR3 in amino acids: CASSRGLGVSGELFF. CDR3 nucleotides: TGTGCCAGCAGCCGGGGACTAGGAGTGAGCGGGGAGCTGTTTTTT. Using reference TRBV11-2 and TRBJ2-2 for the parts outside the CDR3, the full variable domain is EAGVAQSPRYKIIEKRQSVAFWCNPISGHATLYWYQQILGQGPKLLIQFQNNGVVDDSQLPKDRFSAERLKGVDSTLKIQPAKLEDSAVYLCASSRGLGVSGELFFGEGSRLTVL.

The chain is built from TRBV28 and TRBJ1-1; D is ambiguous. Trimming shortened V by 7 bases and J by 6 bases, and 15 bases separated the two germline ends. CDR3 size: 13 residues. The germline V gene has CDR1 MDHEN and CDR2 SYDVKM. The CDR3 DNA sequence: TGTGCCAGCATGCTGGGCCAGAGGGCTGAAGCTTTCTTT. Protein product: CASMLGQRAEAFF.

V usage is TRBV6-5 and J usage is TRBJ2-1, with TRBD2 as a possible D gene (6 bases). Germline-derived CDR1 and CDR2 are MNHEY and SVGAGI. This CDR3 is built from 14 residues. Trimming took 4 bases from V and 0 from J, leaving 7 bases between them. CDR3 sequence: CASSLADSYNEQFF. The CDR3 DNA sequence: TGTGCCAGCAGTTTAGCGGACTCCTACAATGAGCAGTTCTTC.

This clone was detected only once. J is TRBJ1-5 and V is TRBV6-2 or TRBV6-3; 9 nucleotides align to TRBD1. CDR3 length equals 16 residues. Per germline, CDR1 MNHEY and CDR2 SVGEGT. V was pared by 4 bases and J by 4 bases, with 8 bases of the junction left unmatched. CDR3 sequence: CASSFGVDRGNQPQHF. The CDR3 coding sequence is TGTGCCAGCAGTTTTGGGGTGGACAGGGGAAATCAGCCCCAGCATTTT.

This chain joins TRBV6-1 and TRBJ2-7; D call uncertain. Germline CDR1 and CDR2: MNHNS and SASEGT. Deletions cut 2 bases from V and 6 bases from J, with 8 bases between. This CDR3 comprises 12 residues. The CDR3 DNA follows: TGTGCCAGCAGTGAATTTGCGTTCGAGCAGTACTTC. This sequence encodes CASSEFAFEQYF.

The chain carries TRBV19 and TRBJ1-6; 7 positions agree with TRBD1. The CDR3 is 15 amino acids. Losses at the gene ends were 6 bases for V and 5 bases for J; bases not matched to a gene: 7. Germline V gene sequence: CDR1 LNHDA, CDR2 SQIVND (reference sequence). The DNA of the CDR3 is TGTGCCAGTAGACCAAGGGACAGCCATAATTCACCCCTCCACTTT. Amino acids: CASRPRDSHNSPLHF.